The rows below give T cell receptor beta chains drawn from one sample of a study of blood T cell repertoires in COVID-19. Assay: immunoSEQ multiplex PCR; the TCRdb copy retains only in-frame clones and omits some. The data show 180,000 or so clones, approximately 86% seen once. The source material was peripheral blood. Every receptor here comes from a man younger than 30 with acute or convalescent COVID-19. Each CDR3 is given with its conserved first and last residue. D genes are given only for firm matches. Only part of the rows carry a size: once, few, many, or a class if the clone is expanded.

size: -; V: TRBV18; D: -; J: TRBJ1-1; DNA: TGTGCCAGCTCACCCTCAGGGATGTTGGCTTTCTTT; CDR3: CASSPSGMLAFF
size: -; V: TRBV7-2; D: -; J: TRBJ2-3; DNA: TGTGCCAGCAGCTTACTCCCGACAGATCTCACAGATACGCAGTATTTT; CDR3: CASSLLPTDLTDTQYF
size: once; V: TRBV6-4; D: TRBD2; J: TRBJ2-1; DNA: TGTGCCAGCAGTCCGCTTAGCGGGGGGGCTCAGGAGCAGTTCTTC; CDR3: CASSPLSGGAQEQFF
size: -; V: TRBV12-3/TRBV12-4; D: -; J: TRBJ1-5; DNA: TGTGCCAGCAGAGCAGGGCGTCAGCCCCAGCATTTT; CDR3: CASRAGRQPQHF
size: -; V: TRBV11-1; D: -; J: TRBJ1-1; DNA: TGTGCCAGCAGCTACGACAGTGGTTGGAACACTGAAGCTTTCTTT; CDR3: CASSYDSGWNTEAFF
size: -; V: TRBV2; D: TRBD1; J: TRBJ1-2; DNA: TGTGCCAGCAGTGAAGCGGGACAGACAGCTAACTATGGCTACACCTTC; CDR3: CASSEAGQTANYGYTF
size: few; V: TRBV6-5; D: TRBD1; J: TRBJ1-2; DNA: TGTGCCAGCAGTACCGGGACAGGGGGCTGGTATGGCTACACCTTC; CDR3: CASSTGTGGWYGYTF
size: -; V: TRBV6-1; D: -; J: TRBJ1-3; DNA: TGTGCCAGCAGTGAACTACCCGCTCCTGGAAACACCATATATTTT; CDR3: CASSELPAPGNTIYF
size: -; V: TRBV4-1; D: -; J: TRBJ1-4; DNA: TGCGCCAGCAGCCAAGGCGGGGGGTGGGGTGAAAAACTGTTTTTT; CDR3: CASSQGGGWGEKLFF
size: few; V: TRBV2; D: TRBD1; J: TRBJ1-1; DNA: TGTGCCAGCAGTGAAAAGGGATTACAGGGGATAGGGTACACTGAAGCTTTCTTT; CDR3: CASSEKGLQGIGYTEAFF
size: -; V: TRBV25-1; D: -; J: TRBJ1-1; DNA: TGTGCCAGCGGAGACAGGCTCACTGAAGCTTTCTTT; CDR3: CASGDRLTEAFF
size: -; V: TRBV12-3/TRBV12-4; D: -; J: TRBJ1-1; DNA: TGTGCCAGCAGTAATATTAACACTGAAGCTTTCTTT; CDR3: CASSNINTEAFF
size: -; V: TRBV28; D: TRBD1; J: TRBJ1-6; DNA: TGTGCCAGCAGTCTCTCCGGGACAGGGATTTCACCCCTCCACTTT; CDR3: CASSLSGTGISPLHF
size: -; V: TRBV12-5; D: TRBD1; J: TRBJ2-3; DNA: TGTGCTAGTGGTTTGGTACGGCAGGGGGCGCGAGATACGCAGTATTTT; CDR3: CASGLVRQGARDTQYF
size: -; V: TRBV18; D: TRBD2; J: TRBJ2-5; DNA: TGTGCCAGCTCACGCGGGGGGCTGATTGAGACCCAGTACTTC; CDR3: CASSRGGLIETQYF
size: -; V: TRBV18; D: -; J: TRBJ2-5; DNA: TGTGCCAGCTCACCTTTCGCGGGTCGACAAGAGACCCAGTACTTC; CDR3: CASSPFAGRQETQYF
size: -; V: TRBV6-5; D: TRBD1; J: TRBJ1-6; DNA: TGTGCCAGCACAGGGCAGGGGGTTTCTAATTCACCCCTCCACTTT; CDR3: CASTGQGVSNSPLHF
size: -; V: TRBV19; D: -; J: TRBJ1-1; DNA: TGTGCCAGTAGTATGTCACAGGGAACGAACACTGAAGCTTTCTTT; CDR3: CASSMSQGTNTEAFF
size: once; V: TRBV27; D: TRBD1; J: TRBJ1-2; DNA: TGTGCCAGCAAGAAAGGGGGCGCGGGGTACTATGGCTACACCTTC; CDR3: CASKKGGAGYYGYTF
size: once; V: TRBV6-2/TRBV6-3; D: -; J: TRBJ1-6; DNA: TGTGCCAGCAGTTCCTCGGGACATACGAATTCACCCCTCCACTTT; CDR3: CASSSSGHTNSPLHF
size: -; V: TRBV30; D: -; J: TRBJ1-1; DNA: TGTGCCTGGAGTGCTACAGGTGGCTTTGAAGCTTTCTTT; CDR3: CAWSATGGFEAFF
size: -; V: TRBV7-3; D: TRBD1; J: TRBJ2-5; DNA: TGTGCCAGCAGCAGGACAGGGGTTGGGACCCAGTACTTC; CDR3: CASSRTGVGTQYF
size: -; V: TRBV7-6; D: TRBD1; J: TRBJ2-4; DNA: TGTGCCAGCACCCGGGACAGGGGGACCCTAGCCAAAAACATTCAGTACTTC; CDR3: CASTRDRGTLAKNIQYF
size: -; V: TRBV19; D: -; J: TRBJ1-4; DNA: TGTGCCAGTAGCCCGACAGATACTAATGAAAAACTGTTTTTT; CDR3: CASSPTDTNEKLFF
size: -; V: TRBV6-2/TRBV6-3; D: -; J: TRBJ1-5; DNA: TGTGCCAGCAGCCTGCGGGACCCACTTGGGGTGCAGCCCCAGCATTTT; CDR3: CASSLRDPLGVQPQHF
size: -; V: TRBV7-2; D: -; J: TRBJ2-1; DNA: TGTGCCAGCAGCAAGGGACTGGAGTACAATGAGCAGTTCTTC; CDR3: CASSKGLEYNEQFF
size: -; V: TRBV7-9; D: -; J: TRBJ1-1; DNA: TGTGCCAGCAGCTCCCCCGGGGGCACTGAAGCTTTCTTT; CDR3: CASSSPGGTEAFF
size: -; V: TRBV27; D: -; J: TRBJ1-1; DNA: TGTGCCAGCAGTTACAGGCTGGCGACTGAAGCTTTCTTT; CDR3: CASSYRLATEAFF
size: -; V: TRBV7-9; D: -; J: TRBJ2-1; DNA: TGTGCCAGCAGCGGAGGGAGTACAGATTACAATGAGCAGTTCTTC; CDR3: CASSGGSTDYNEQFF
size: many; V: TRBV6-4; D: TRBD2; J: TRBJ2-3; DNA: TGTGCCAGCAGTGAGGGGACTAGCGGCACAGATACGCAGTATTTT; CDR3: CASSEGTSGTDTQYF
size: -; V: TRBV18; D: TRBD1; J: TRBJ1-2; DNA: TGTGCCAGCTCAGGGGACAGGGCCGTTGATGGCTACACCTTC; CDR3: CASSGDRAVDGYTF
size: -; V: TRBV10-3; D: -; J: TRBJ1-1; DNA: TGTGCCATCAGTGAGTCGGGGGGGACGAACACTGAAGCTTTCTTT; CDR3: CAISESGGTNTEAFF
size: -; V: TRBV30; D: -; J: TRBJ1-2; DNA: TGTGCCTGGAGTGTAGGTGTCAGGGGAGACTATGGCTACACCTTC; CDR3: CAWSVGVRGDYGYTF
size: -; V: TRBV10-1; D: TRBD2; J: TRBJ2-3; DNA: TGCGCCAGCAGTGAGAGCGGGGAGTGGGATACGCAGTATTTT; CDR3: CASSESGEWDTQYF
size: -; V: TRBV19; D: -; J: TRBJ1-1; DNA: TGTGCCAGTAAACAACAGGGGAACACTGAAGCTTTCTTT; CDR3: CASKQQGNTEAFF
size: -; V: TRBV4-1; D: -; J: TRBJ1-5; DNA: TGCGCCAGCAGCCAAGTGTCAGGGTCCGGGCAGCCCCAGCATTTT; CDR3: CASSQVSGSGQPQHF
size: -; V: TRBV19; D: -; J: TRBJ2-7; DNA: TGTGCCAGTACCTCCCGGCAGGGGAGCTACGAGCAGTACTTC; CDR3: CASTSRQGSYEQYF
size: -; V: TRBV30; D: -; J: TRBJ1-2; DNA: TGTGCCTGGAGACCACCCCCCCAGGGCTATGGCTACACCTTC; CDR3: CAWRPPPQGYGYTF
size: once; V: TRBV3-1/TRBV3-2; D: -; J: TRBJ2-3; DNA: TGTGCCAGCAGCCAACAGGGTCAGCCCACAGATACGCAGTATTTT; CDR3: CASSQQGQPTDTQYF
size: -; V: TRBV5-5; D: -; J: TRBJ2-6; DNA: TGTGCCAGCAGCTCCACGGGGGGCCAAGGCTCTGGGGCCAACGTCCTGACTTTC; CDR3: CASSSTGGQGSGANVLTF
size: -; V: TRBV4-1; D: -; J: TRBJ2-3; DNA: TGCGCCAGCAGCCAAGAAGGCCCCCCGCGGGGGCCTAGCACAGATACGCAGTATTTT; CDR3: CASSQEGPPRGPSTDTQYF
size: -; V: TRBV6-5; D: -; J: TRBJ1-6; DNA: TGTGCCAGCAGCTCCCAGGGGAATAATTCACCCCTCCACTTT; CDR3: CASSSQGNNSPLHF
size: -; V: TRBV15; D: -; J: TRBJ2-3; DNA: TGTGCCACCAGCAGCGGGGGAGACACAGATACGCAGTATTTT; CDR3: CATSSGGDTDTQYF
size: -; V: TRBV5-3; D: TRBD2; J: TRBJ2-3; DNA: TGTGCCAGAAGCCCGGAGGGGCAGGGAGGGACAGATACGCAGTATTTT; CDR3: CARSPEGQGGTDTQYF
size: -; V: TRBV6-5; D: TRBD1; J: TRBJ2-3; DNA: TGTGCCAGCAGAATCGGACAGGCCACAGATACGCAGTATTTT; CDR3: CASRIGQATDTQYF
size: -; V: TRBV6-5; D: -; J: TRBJ1-1; DNA: TGTGCCAGCAGTTACACAATCCAGGGCACTGAAGCTTTCTTT; CDR3: CASSYTIQGTEAFF
size: once; V: TRBV12-3/TRBV12-4; D: -; J: TRBJ1-2; DNA: TGTGCCAGCAGTTTAACAGCAAGAGGGGGCTACACCTTC; CDR3: CASSLTARGGYTF
size: -; V: TRBV4-1; D: -; J: TRBJ1-5; DNA: TGCGCCAGCAGCCATACCCGGGGTTATAATAGCAATCAGCCCCAGCATTTT; CDR3: CASSHTRGYNSNQPQHF
size: -; V: TRBV5-4; D: -; J: TRBJ1-2; DNA: TGTGCCAGCACCGGACTCGACCAGGAGATAGGGGGCTACACCTTC; CDR3: CASTGLDQEIGGYTF
size: -; V: TRBV7-9; D: TRBD2; J: TRBJ2-2; DNA: TGTGCCAGCAGCGGTAGGACTAGCGGGATTATCGGGGAGCTGTTTTTT; CDR3: CASSGRTSGIIGELFF
size: -; V: TRBV28; D: -; J: TRBJ1-2; DNA: TGTGCCAGCAGGCTGGCCCACGCAGTCTATGGCTACACCTTC; CDR3: CASRLAHAVYGYTF
size: -; V: TRBV28; D: -; J: TRBJ1-1; DNA: TGTGCCAGCAGCCAGGGAAGAACTGAAGCTTTCTTT; CDR3: CASSQGRTEAFF
size: -; V: TRBV6-1; D: TRBD1; J: TRBJ1-2; DNA: TGTGCCAGCAGCCTCCAAGACAGGGGAAGATATGGCTACACCTTC; CDR3: CASSLQDRGRYGYTF